One and the same sample provided the 29 T cell receptor beta chains below, sequenced in a study of blood T cell repertoires in COVID-19. Produced via immunoSEQ multiplex PCR; TCRdb's table is partial and in-frame only. The sample has around 620,000 clones, about 87% seen once. Sequencing input: peripheral blood. These receptors were collected from a woman aged 18-29 years with acute or convalescent COVID-19.

The rearrangement joins TRBV7-2 to TRBJ2-7; 10 bases align to TRBD2. CDR1 SGHTA and CDR2 FQGNSA come from the germline V gene. V was pared by 2 bases and J by 0 bases, with 1 base of the junction left unmatched. This CDR3 region has 15 residues. The DNA of the CDR3 is TGTGCCAGCAGCTTAAGCGGGGGGGCCTCCTACGAGCAGTACTTC. Translating gives CASSLSGGASYEQYF.

The gene calls are TRBV9 and TRBJ1-2; no firm D call. CDR3 length: 14 amino acids. Trimming removed 0 bases at V and 3 bases at J, with 9 bases between. Germline CDR1 reads SGDLS; CDR2 reads YYNGEE. The CDR3 DNA reads as TGTGCCAGCAGCGTAGATCCGGTGGACTATGGCTACACCTTC. Protein: CASSVDPVDYGYTF.

The chain carries TRBV3-1 (or the pseudogene TRBV3-2) and TRBJ2-2; TRBD2 matches 8 bases. CDR1 and CDR2 from the germline V gene are LGHDT and YNNKEL (reference sequence). Trimming removed 4 bases from V and 7 bases from J; junction bases left unmatched: 8. The CDR3 has 15 amino acids. The CDR3 nucleotides are TGTGCCAGCAGCCCGCACGGGAGGGAGGACGGGGAGCTGTTTTTT. Translated: CASSPHGREDGELFF.

The V and J genes are TRBV3-1 (or the pseudogene TRBV3-2) and TRBJ1-6; D is unresolved. Germline V lookup: CDR1 LGHDT, CDR2 YNNKEL (reference sequence). The CDR3 covers 16 residues. V lost 0 bases, J lost 0 bases, and 6 bases lay in between. CDR3 residues: CASSQDWSSYNSPLHF. CDR3 nucleotide sequence: TGTGCCAGCAGCCAAGATTGGAGCTCCTATAATTCACCCCTCCACTTT.

This chain connects TRBV29-1 to TRBJ2-7; 7 positions match TRBD2. The CDR3 is 13 amino acids. J gave up 4 bases and V 4 bases, and 7 bases lay outside the gene matches. Germline loops: CDR1 SQVTM, CDR2 ANQGSEA. DNA for the CDR3: TGCAGCGTTGTGTGGGAGGGACTGTACGAGCAGTACTTC. Encoded protein: CSVVWEGLYEQYF.

The V and J genes are TRBV7-9 and TRBJ1-5; no firm D call. Germline CDR1 reads SEHNR; CDR2 reads FQNEAQ (reference sequence). This CDR3 is built from 17 residues. V dropped 1 base and J dropped 0 bases, with 13 bases sitting between them. CDR3 sequence reads: CASSLGGPDYSNQPQHF. The CDR3 DNA reads as TGTGCCAGCAGCTTAGGCGGACCGGACTATAGCAATCAGCCCCAGCATTTT.

The V and J genes are TRBV5-6 and TRBJ2-7; 9 bases line up with TRBD1. The CDR3 has 15 residues. Germline V lookup: CDR1 SGHDT, CDR2 YYEEEE. The ends lost 2 bases at V and 5 bases at J; junction bases unmatched: 8. The CDR3 DNA follows: TGTGCCAGCAGCTTAAGGGCCGGGACAGGGAACGAGCAGTACTTC. This gives the protein CASSLRAGTGNEQYF. The full variable domain, rest sourced from reference TRBV5-6 and TRBJ2-7, is DAGVTQSPTHLIKTRGQQVTLRCSPKSGHDTVSWYQQALGQGPQFIFQYYEEEERQRGNFPDRFSGHQFPNYSSELNVNALLLGDSALYLCASSLRAGTGNEQYFGPGTRLTVT.

The rearrangement links TRBV29-1 to TRBJ2-1, with 10 positions matching TRBD2. Germline CDR1 is SQVTM and CDR2 is ANQGSEA. After removal of 3 bases from V and 6 bases from J, the junction contained 8 bases not matched to a gene. This CDR3 has 15 amino acids. The CDR3 here is CSVDVAGGFFNEQFF. The CDR3 DNA reads TGCAGCGTTGATGTAGCGGGGGGCTTCTTCAATGAGCAGTTCTTC.

This clone was detected a few times. The chain combines TRBV14 with TRBJ1-1; the D is unclear. This CDR3 has 14 residues. The germline V gene encodes CDR1 SGHDN and CDR2 FVKESK. V was shortened by 1 base and J by 11 bases, with 17 bases between the two germline ends. In DNA, the CDR3 is TGTGCCAGCAGCCAAGGGGCCAGGTGGAATGCGGCTTTCTTT. As protein: CASSQGARWNAAFF.

This clone was detected once. The rearrangement links TRBV6-5 to TRBJ1-1; 7 bases agree with TRBD1. CDR3 length: 15 amino acids. The V segment lost 2 bases and the J segment 0 bases; nucleotides outside the gene matches: 3. The germline CDR1 and CDR2 sequences are MNHEY and SVGAGI. The CDR3 bases are TGTGCCAGCAGTTACGGGGACAGCCTGAACACTGAAGCTTTCTTT. It encodes CASSYGDSLNTEAFF.

This chain joins TRBV10-3 and TRBJ1-2; D ambiguous. The V end lost 0 bases, the J end lost 2 bases, and 10 bases lay between the germline ends. The length of the CDR3 is 15 residues. Germline loops: CDR1 ENHRY, CDR2 SYGVKD. CDR3 residues: CAISESNAENYGYTF. The CDR3 DNA is TGTGCCATCAGTGAGTCGAATGCAGAAAACTATGGCTACACCTTC.

The table lists this clone with a count of one. The chain uses TRBV9 and TRBJ1-2; 7 nucleotides match TRBD1. Germline trimming cut 3 bases from V and 6 bases from J; bases unmatched to any gene: 8. Germline V gene data show CDR1 as SGDLS and CDR2 as YYNGEE. The CDR3 is made up of 14 amino acids. The CDR3 region is CASSARQGGDGYTF. DNA of the CDR3: TGTGCCAGCAGCGCACGACAGGGCGGCGATGGCTACACCTTC.

The rearrangement links TRBV2 to TRBJ1-1, with D possibly matching TRBD1 (5 bases). Germline lookup yields CDR1 SNHLY and CDR2 FYNNEI. This CDR3 is built from 12 residues. Trimming removed 8 bases from V and 1 base from J, with 8 bases in between. The CDR3 DNA is TGTGCCAGCCGACAGTGGAACACTGAAGCTTTCTTT. Amino acids: CASRQWNTEAFF.

The gene calls are TRBV7-9 and TRBJ1-5; 11 bases are a match to TRBD1. CDR3 length: 15 amino acids. CDR1 is SEHNR, CDR2 FQNEAQ, per germline (reference sequence). The trim removed 3 bases at V and 7 bases at J, leaving 5 bases unmatched. Here the CDR3 DNA reads TGTGCCAGCAGCTTTTCGGGACAGGGGGGGCAGCCCCAGCATTTT. It specifies CASSFSGQGGQPQHF.

The V gene is TRBV24-1, the J gene TRBJ1-5; 7 nucleotides line up with TRBD1. The length of the CDR3 is 12 residues. The germline V gene has CDR1 KGHDR and CDR2 SFDVKD. The V segment lost 6 bases and the J segment 6 bases; nucleotides outside the gene matches: 1. The CDR3 bases are TGTGCCACCAGTCAGGGGGGTCAGCCCCAGCATTTT. This codes for CATSQGGQPQHF.

J is TRBJ1-6 and V is TRBV28; D is possibly TRBD1 (6 bases). The V end was cut by 2 bases, the J end by 7 bases, with 15 bases between. The CDR3 loop spans 16 amino acids. The germline V gene encodes CDR1 MDHEN and CDR2 SYDVKM. CDR3 nucleotides: TGTGCCAGCAGTTTAACCAGGGGACCGGCAAATTCACCCCTCCACTTT. Translating gives CASSLTRGPANSPLHF.

The chain joins TRBV5-4 to TRBJ2-3; 9 bases are a match to TRBD2. Germline-derived CDR1 and CDR2 are SGHNT and YYREEE (reference sequence). J gave up 0 bases and V 4 bases, and 6 bases lay outside the gene matches. The CDR3 has 16 amino acids. CDR3 protein: CASSPVRGGSTDTQYF. CDR3 in DNA: TGTGCCAGCAGCCCGGTGCGGGGGGGGAGCACAGATACGCAGTATTTT.

This sequence joins TRBV5-6 and TRBJ1-3; D unclear. This CDR3 comprises 15 residues. Germline CDR1 is SGHDT and CDR2 is YYEEEE. The V gene lost 0 bases and the J gene lost 2 bases, with 9 bases spanning the gap. DNA of the CDR3: TGTGCCAGCAGCTTGGCCGTTAGAGCTGGAAACACCATATATTTT. Protein sequence: CASSLAVRAGNTIYF.

This chain connects TRBV3-1 (or the pseudogene TRBV3-2) to TRBJ2-5; TRBD2 is a possible D gene (6 bases). This CDR3 comprises 15 residues. Germline lookup yields CDR1 LGHDT and CDR2 YNNKEL (reference sequence). V lost 1 base, J lost 0 bases, and 9 bases lay in between. The CDR3 coding sequence is TGTGCCAGCAGCCAAGGGACGGGGGACCAAGAGACCCAGTACTTC. Residues: CASSQGTGDQETQYF.

The genes are TRBV19 and TRBJ1-2; TRBD1 matches 8 bases. The V and J ends lost 5 bases and 3 bases, in that order; junction bases with no gene match: 5. CDR1 is LNHDA and CDR2 is SQIVND in the germline V gene (reference sequence). CDR3 length: 14 amino acids. CDR3 region: CASSGQGWDYGYTF. In nucleotides, the CDR3 is TGTGCCAGTAGTGGACAGGGCTGGGACTATGGCTACACCTTC.

The DNA for the CDR3 is TGTGCCAGCAGCTCGGTCAGGGGTCACCTTAACTATGGCTACACCTTC. Translation gives CASSSVRGHLNYGYTF. The genes are TRBV11-2 and TRBJ1-2; the D gene is possibly TRBD1 (6 bases). The V gene lost 4 bases and the J gene lost 1 base, with 16 bases spanning the gap. Germline CDR1 reads SGHAT; CDR2 reads FQNNGV. CDR3 length equals 16 residues.

J is TRBJ1-4 and V is TRBV11-2; D possibly corresponds to TRBD1 (6 bases). Deletions cut 3 bases from V and 7 bases from J, with 12 bases between. CDR1 SGHAT and CDR2 FQNNGV come from the germline V gene. This CDR3 contains 14 residues. CDR3 region: CASSFRGNPEKLFF. Written as DNA, the CDR3 is TGTGCCAGCAGCTTCAGGGGTAACCCTGAAAAACTGTTTTTT.

Points on this clone: The sample carries other DNA sequences with the same CDR3. This chain links TRBV4-1 with TRBJ1-2; 8 positions match TRBD1. V was clipped by 5 bases and J by 0 bases; unmatched bases: 2. CDR1 and CDR2 from the germline V gene are MGHRA and YSYEKL. The CDR3 loop spans 14 amino acids. The CDR3 DNA sequence: TGCGCCAGCAGCAGGACAGGGACTAACTATGGCTACACCTTC. This codes for CASSRTGTNYGYTF.

V usage is TRBV25-1 and J usage is TRBJ1-1, with D possibly TRBD1 on 6 matching bases. V lost 0 bases and J 4 bases, leaving 15 bases between the germline ends. CDR1 MGHDK and CDR2 SYGVNS come from the germline V gene. This CDR3 is 16 amino acids long. The CDR3 loop reads CASSEYETQGITEAFF. CDR3 sequence (DNA): TGTGCCAGCAGTGAATACGAAACTCAGGGGATCACTGAAGCTTTCTTT.

This chain links TRBV5-4 with TRBJ1-2, with 10 bases fitting TRBD1. V dropped 5 bases and J dropped 0; count of bases not matched to a gene: 4. This CDR3 spans 15 amino acids. Germline V gene lookup returns CDR1 SGHNT and CDR2 YYREEE (reference sequence). CDR3 in DNA: TGTGCCAGCAGTCCCGGACAGGGGGCTAACTATGGCTACACCTTC. Protein product: CASSPGQGANYGYTF.

This rearrangement joins TRBV29-1 to TRBJ1-3; tentatively, D is TRBD1 (6 bases). The CDR3 loop spans 12 amino acids. Germline CDR1 and CDR2: SQVTM and ANQGSEA. Between the trimmed V and J ends, which lost 4 bases and 3 bases, there was a span of 7 bases. The CDR3 DNA follows: TGCAGCGTTGCAGGGGATGGAAACACCATATATTTT. As protein: CSVAGDGNTIYF.

The chain joins TRBV7-6 to TRBJ1-5; D possibly corresponds to TRBD1 (6 bases). Germline CDR1 is SGHVS and CDR2 is FNYEAQ. CDR3 length: 17 residues. Trimming took 0 bases from V and 4 from J, leaving 16 bases between them. CDR3 DNA sequence: TGTGCCAGCAGCTTAGCCAGCTGGACAGAGCGGAATCAGCCCCAGCATTTT. Its protein product is CASSLASWTERNQPQHF.

The chain links TRBV21-1 to TRBJ1-2; the table's TRBD1 call for D was not verified on the DNA. TRBV21-1 represents a pseudogene. The CDR3 runs 14 residues. The CDR3 protein is CATSTGANDYGYTF. The CDR3 DNA reads as TGTGCCACCTCAACAGGGGCAAACGACTATGGCTACACCTTC.

The chain joins TRBV30 to TRBJ1-5; D is uncertain. Germline V gives CDR1 GTSNPN, CDR2 SVGIG (reference sequence). Trimming took off 1 base at V and 0 bases at J, with 7 bases between the two ends. The CDR3 is 14 residues long. CDR3 sequence reads: CAWSGAYSNQPQHF. The CDR3 DNA is TGTGCCTGGAGTGGAGCGTATAGCAATCAGCCCCAGCATTTT.